This T cell receptor beta chain is drawn from a study of blood T cell repertoires in COVID-19. In the study overall: Sites across the United States, Italy and Spain contributed samples from acute and convalescent COVID-19. Sample material is recorded as cDNA or gDNA derived from T cells, B-cell-depleted T cells, or PBMCs.

V was shortened by 2 bases and J by 1 base, with 10 bases between the two germline ends. The CDR3 length is 15 residues. CDR1 is KGHDR, CDR2 SFDVKD, per germline. Using immunoSEQ multiplex PCR, the repertoire was profiled, and TCRdb retains in-frame clones only, with some absent. The repertoire holds around 160,000 clones, with 80% to 90% as singletons. The sample consisted of peripheral blood. The chain carries TRBV24-1 and TRBJ2-5, with D possibly matching TRBD1 (6 bases). This TCR was recovered from a man in his 60s with acute or convalescent COVID-19. CDR3 sequence reads: CATSDSTGPQETQYF. DNA of the CDR3: TGTGCCACCAGTGATTCGACAGGACCCCAAGAGACCCAGTACTTC.